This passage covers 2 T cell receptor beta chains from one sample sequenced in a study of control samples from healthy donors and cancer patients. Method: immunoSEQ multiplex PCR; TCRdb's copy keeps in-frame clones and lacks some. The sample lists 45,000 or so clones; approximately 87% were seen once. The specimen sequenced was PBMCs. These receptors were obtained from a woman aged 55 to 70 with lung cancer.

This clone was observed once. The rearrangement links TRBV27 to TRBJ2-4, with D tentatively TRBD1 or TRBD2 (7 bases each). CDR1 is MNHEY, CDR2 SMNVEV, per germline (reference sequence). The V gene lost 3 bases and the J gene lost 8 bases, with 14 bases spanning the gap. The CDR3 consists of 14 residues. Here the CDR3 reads CASSFGLGTDIQYF. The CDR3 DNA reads TGTGCCAGCAGTTTTGGACTAGGGACAGACATTCAGTACTTC.

The CDR3 DNA is TGTGCCAGCAGTTTCGGGCGCACAGATACGCAGTATTTT. Protein product: CASSFGRTDTQYF. The chain combines TRBV12-3 or TRBV12-4 with TRBJ2-3; D uncertain. V was trimmed by 3 bases and J by 1 base, leaving 5 bases between them. CDR3 length: 13 amino acids.